This T cell receptor beta chain was retrieved from a study of patients and donors after allogeneic stem cell transplantation. The V gene's germline CDR1 is SQVTM and CDR2 ANQGSEA. V trimming: 2 bases; J trimming: 5 bases; junction bases outside the gene matches: 10. The CDR3 is 17 amino acids. TCRdb reanalysed the RT-PCR reads using MiXCR and keeps one entry per CDR3 protein. Counted here are roughly 940,000 distinct CDR3 sequences, approximately 18% occurring once; the ten biggest clones make up around 6%. This clonotype was detected a few times. This receptor was identified in a human donor who was either an allogeneic HSCT recipient or a stem cell or donor lymphocyte infusion donor (not recorded which). It is not recorded whose cells these are; they may come from a transplant donor. Source material: blood, either unsorted or a sorted T cell fraction (not recorded which). The chain uses TRBV29-1 and TRBJ2-1; 12 bases line up with TRBD2. CDR3 protein: CSVERPSGGAGNNEQFF. The CDR3 DNA reads as TGCAGCGTTGAAAGGCCTAGCGGGGGGGCCGGGAACAATGAGCAGTTCTTC.